The subject of this entry is one T cell receptor beta chain. The antigen is unknown. The sample belongs to a study of T cell clonotyping in hematopoietic cell transplantation. Study-level background: Cytoreduction preceded collection of pretransplant recipient samples. The study, taken as a whole, reports: Pathologically expanded recipient clonotypes increased progressively from day 30 to day 180 as diversity fell. Few recipient clonotypes overlapped donors; over 97% were de novo at given depth.

V was pared by 4 bases and J by 8 bases, with 4 bases of the junction left unmatched. This CDR3 contains 14 residues. Germline V CDR1 and CDR2: ENHRY, SYGVKD. Generated by immunoSEQ multiplex PCR, the TCRdb table keeps only in-frame clones and is missing some. This repertoire shows approximately 50,000 clones, 65% to 90% found once; its top ten account for under 6.5%. The time point: recipient sample about 28 days before transplant, after cytoreduction. Blood collection times were about day -28 and days 30, 100, 180 posttransplant. This clonotype was obtained from a man in his 60s with biphenotypic leukemia. Some clones in this sample may be carry-over from other donors' samples. The rearrangement joins TRBV10-3 to TRBJ1-4, with TRBD1 matching over 10 bases. The material sequenced was peripheral blood mononuclear cells, taken before stem cell transplant. CDR3 nucleotide sequence: TGTGCCATCAGTGCGGGGACAGGGGTGGAAAAACTGTTTTTT. Translated, it gives CAISAGTGVEKLFF.